One sample yielded the 29 T cell receptor delta chains listed below, sequenced in a study of gamma-delta chains in newborns, infants, children. TCRdb reanalysed the reads with CATT. The sample holds approximately 3,200 delta-chain clones, 40% to 60% seen once. Material for sequencing was blood. Source of these receptors: a child who received the measles vaccine.

By share, this clone counts as medium-sized. The chain uses TRDV1 and TRDJ1; 11 nucleotides line up with TRDD3. CDR3 length: 24 amino acids. The germline V gene encodes CDR1 TSWWSYY and CDR2 QGS. The junction had 30 bases not matched to a gene; V was cut back by 2 bases and J by 4 bases. CDR3: CALGERLPTLYWGITRGRRDKLIF. CDR3 nucleotides: TGTGCTCTTGGGGAAAGACTTCCTACTCTGTACTGGGGGATAACGCGGGGCCGGCGCGATAAACTCATCTTT.

To note about this clone: A much larger clone lies a single base off, so this may be a read error. This chain connects TRDV2 to TRDJ3, with 10 bases aligning to TRDD3. CDR1 and CDR2 from the germline V gene are GEAIGNYY and EKD. The CDR3 covers 17 residues. CDR3 DNA: TGTGCCTGTGACAATACTGGGGGATCCTGGGACAGCCGACAGATGTTTTTC. Its translation: CACDNTGGSWDSRQMFF.

This clone was picked up one time. This clone may be a read error of a much larger clone one base away. The chain combines TRDV2 with TRDJ1; weak D call: TRDD3 (6 bases). Trimming removed 5 bases at V and 0 bases at J, with 30 bases between. Germline V lookup: CDR1 GEAIGNYY, CDR2 EKD. This CDR3 contains 20 residues. The CDR3 DNA is TGTGCCTGTGGTCGTCTGGGGCCCTGGAGCGGTAGTAGGTACACCGATAAACTCATCTTT. Translation: CACGRLGPWSGSRYTDKLIF.

By sample fraction, this clone is large. The CDR3, as DNA: TGTGCTCTTGGGTTCCGCGAGGACCCCCACTGGGGGATAGGGCCTACGAATAAACTCATCTTT. Its translation: CALGFREDPHWGIGPTNKLIF. The chain recombines TRDV1 with TRDJ1; 11 bases are a match to TRDD3. CDR1 is TSWWSYY and CDR2 is QGS in the germline V gene. CDR3 length: 21 amino acids. After removal of 5 bases from V and 6 bases from J, the junction contained 26 bases not matched to a gene.

The V gene is TRDV2, the J gene TRDJ3; 9 bases match TRDD3. Germline CDR1 GEAIGNYY, CDR2 EKD. CDR3 length: 19 residues. Unmatched junction bases numbered 5, after V lost 0 bases and J lost 0 bases. The CDR3 nucleotides are TGTGCCTGTGACACCGCGGGGGATACAGGCTCCTGGGACACCCGACAGATGTTTTTC. Its protein is CACDTAGDTGSWDTRQMFF.

A word on this clone: It may be a read error: a sequence one base away is much more abundant. Other DNA variants within this sample encode the same CDR3. The CDR3 reads CACDTVERGIGGLTAQLFF. In DNA, the CDR3 is TGTGCCTGCGACACCGTCGAGAGGGGGATCGGAGGTTTGACAGCACAACTCTTCTTT. This chain connects TRDV2 to TRDJ2; 7 bases fit TRDD3. Germline V CDR1 and CDR2: GEAIGNYY, EKD. The CDR3 is 19 amino acids.

This clone appeared a few times. The chain uses TRDV2 and TRDJ1; 8 positions match TRDD3. The CDR3 consists of 18 residues. V gave up 0 bases and J gave up 0 bases; unmatched junction bases: 11. Germline V lookup: CDR1 GEAIGNYY, CDR2 EKD. CDR3 nucleotide sequence: TGTGCCTGTGACACCTTACGAACTGGGGGGGTGTACACCGATAAACTCATCTTT. Residues: CACDTLRTGGVYTDKLIF.

The V and J genes are TRDV2 and TRDJ3; 7 bases are a match to TRDD3. J was trimmed by 17 bases and V by 5 bases; bases with no gene match: 17. CDR1 GEAIGNYY and CDR2 EKD come from the germline V gene. The CDR3 is made up of 15 amino acids. CDR3 nucleotides: TGTGCCTGTGGGGAGACGATGGGGGACCCTCGGAAGATGTTTTTC. This gives the protein CACGETMGDPRKMFF.

A remark on this clone: Other DNA sequences of this sample code for an identical CDR3. The gene calls are TRDV1 and TRDJ3; D is possibly TRDD2 or TRDD3 (9 bases each). The CDR3 is 26 residues long. Trimming took off 2 bases at V and 4 bases at J, with 39 bases between the two ends. Germline V gene sequence: CDR1 TSWWSYY, CDR2 QGS. The CDR3 region has the DNA TGTGCTCTTGGGGAAAACCTTCCTACGAGTTCTGGGGGATTGAGGCAGCCAGCGTGGGACACCCGACAGATGTTTTTC. As protein: CALGENLPTSSGGLRQPAWDTRQMFF.

This clone was seen once. Possible read error: a much larger clone is one base away. The chain recombines TRAV29/DV5 with TRDJ1; 8 bases map to TRDD3. The CDR3 runs to 24 residues. In germline, CDR1 is NSMFDY, CDR2 ISSIKDK. V was pared by 1 base and J by 0 bases, with 32 bases of the junction left unmatched. CDR3 amino acids: CAASPQLTSLTIRTGGPYTDKLIF. The CDR3 DNA sequence: TGTGCAGCAAGCCCCCAACTTACTTCTCTAACTATTCGTACTGGGGGCCCGTACACCGATAAACTCATCTTT.

About this clone itself: A read error may be the cause here, since a much bigger clone is one base away. CDR3 sequence (DNA): TGTGCAGCAAACCCCAATTTCGGCTTAGCCCTCGTGGTGGACTTGTACACCGATAAACTCATCTTT. Translation gives CAANPNFGLALVVDLYTDKLIF. The V and J genes are TRAV29/DV5 and TRDJ1; D not resolved. V was trimmed by 3 bases and J by 0 bases, leaving 36 bases between them. Germline CDR1 reads NSMFDY; CDR2 reads ISSIKDK. The CDR3 has 22 residues.

A single count supports this clone. A much larger clone sits a single nucleotide away, making a read error possible. The chain recombines TRDV2 with TRDJ3; 10 nucleotides agree with TRDD3. The length of the CDR3 is 21 residues. Looked up from germline, CDR1 is GEAIGNYY and CDR2 is EKD. Trimming took 0 bases from V and 5 from J; bases not matched to a gene: 15. The CDR3 loop reads CACDTGLGDPTNPGDTRQMFF. The DNA of the CDR3 is TGTGCCTGTGACACCGGACTGGGGGATCCCACGAATCCCGGGGACACCCGACAGATGTTTTTC.

Details on this clone: In the same sample, other DNA sequences code for this CDR3. The V and J genes are TRDV2 and TRDJ1; 8 bases map to TRDD3. V dropped 0 bases and J dropped 0; count of bases not matched to a gene: 5. CDR1 GEAIGNYY and CDR2 EKD come from the germline V gene. The length of the CDR3 is 16 residues. The CDR3 region has the DNA TGTGCCTGTGACACCGTAGGGGATACCCACACCGATAAACTCATCTTT. Its protein is CACDTVGDTHTDKLIF.

This clone was observed a handful of times. V and J are TRDV2 and TRDJ1; no definite D call. Trimming pared 3 bases from V and 0 bases from J, leaving 10 bases between. CDR1 GEAIGNYY and CDR2 EKD come from the germline V gene. The CDR3 totals 14 residues. This chain's CDR3 is CACDAVSDTDKLIF. As DNA, the CDR3 is TGTGCCTGTGACGCCGTTTCGGACACCGATAAACTCATCTTT.

The chain uses TRDV2 and TRDJ1; 9 bases line up with TRDD3. This CDR3 has 14 amino acids. Germline values: CDR1 GEAIGNYY, CDR2 EKD. After removal of 0 bases from V and 4 bases from J, the junction contained 2 bases not matched to a gene. The CDR3 nucleotides read TGTGCCTGTGACACCGTGGGGGATAACGATAAACTCATCTTT. It translates to CACDTVGDNDKLIF.

The chain has TRDV2 and TRDJ3; 8 bases are shared with TRDD3. V was clipped by 0 bases and J by 0 bases; unmatched bases: 15. CDR1 and CDR2 (germline): GEAIGNYY, EKD. CDR3 length: 22 amino acids. In nucleotides, the CDR3 is TGTGCCTGTGACACCGTGTTTGAGGGATACGTTTTGAGCTCCTGGGACACCCGACAGATGTTTTTC. Protein: CACDTVFEGYVLSSWDTRQMFF.

Concerning this clone: Since a much larger clone is just one base distant, this may be a read error. This chain links TRDV2 with TRDJ3; TRDD3 might be the D (5 bases). Germline CDR1 GEAIGNYY, CDR2 EKD. This CDR3 has 19 residues. The CDR3 loop is CACDTVRVPSSWDSRQMFF. CDR3 DNA: TGTGCCTGTGACACCGTGAGGGTCCCCAGCTCCTGGGACAGCCGACAGATGTTTTTC.

As regards this clone: The likely explanation is a read error, given a far larger clone one base away. This same CDR3 is encoded by further DNA sequences in the sample. This rearrangement joins TRDV2 to TRDJ2, with 7 bases aligning to TRDD3. CDR3 size: 13 residues. CDR1 is GEAIGNYY, CDR2 EKD, per germline. The CDR3 DNA sequence: TGTGCCTGTGACACCTGGGGGACAGCACAGCTCTTCTTT. This translates into CACDTWGTAQLFF.

This clone was detected only a few times. The chain couples TRDV2 to TRDJ1; 7 bases are shared with TRDD3. The CDR3 is 19 residues long. With V trimmed by 0 bases and J by 4 bases, 19 bases remained unmatched. Germline assignment: CDR1 GEAIGNYY and CDR2 EKD. The CDR3 region is CACDTIQLGGTRLHDKLIF. The CDR3 DNA is TGTGCCTGTGACACCATTCAGCTGGGGGGGACCCGTCTCCACGATAAACTCATCTTT.

The chain uses TRDV2 and TRDJ1; 11 positions agree with TRDD3. V was clipped by 3 bases and J by 0 bases; unmatched bases: 8. Germline assignment: CDR1 GEAIGNYY and CDR2 EKD. CDR3 size: 17 residues. The CDR3: CACDPLGDKVYTDKLIF. The CDR3 DNA reads TGTGCCTGTGACCCACTGGGGGATAAGGTGTACACCGATAAACTCATCTTT.

Concerning this clone itself: This clone may be a read error of a much larger clone one base away. The chain uses TRDV1 and TRDJ1, with 8 bases identical to TRDD3. The germline gives CDR1 TSWWSYY, CDR2 QGS. This CDR3 comprises 19 residues. The CDR3 region is CALGDHLSGGRPGTDKLTF. The CDR3 DNA is TGTGCTCTTGGGGATCATCTATCTGGGGGAAGGCCAGGGACCGATAAACTCACCTTT.

This clone was seen a handful of times. The chain is built from TRDV1 and TRDJ1; 7 nucleotides align to TRDD3. The CDR3 contains 22 residues. CDR1 is TSWWSYY, CDR2 QGS, per germline. V shed 0 bases, J shed 2 bases, and the junction held 24 bases outside the gene matches. As DNA, the CDR3 is TGTGCTCTTGGGGAACTGTGCTTCCCGCTAAGTACTGGGGACCCGGGGACCGATAAACTCATCTTT. Translation gives CALGELCFPLSTGDPGTDKLIF.

A few counts support this clone. This chain links TRDV1 with TRDJ3, with TRDD3 matching over 7 bases. The V segment lost 0 bases and the J segment 0 bases; nucleotides outside the gene matches: 17. CDR1 and CDR2 (germline): TSWWSYY, QGS. The CDR3 is 23 residues long. CDR3 region: CALGELGSSQLGYHSWDTRQMFF. DNA of the CDR3: TGTGCTCTTGGGGAACTCGGAAGCTCTCAACTGGGGTACCACTCCTGGGACACCCGACAGATGTTTTTC.

A word on this clone: This sequence is one base from a far larger clone and is likely a read error. This chain links TRDV2 with TRDJ1; TRDD3 matches at 12 bases. Trimming took 5 bases from V and 0 from J; bases not matched to a gene: 15. This CDR3 region has 19 residues. Germline-derived CDR1 and CDR2 are GEAIGNYY and EKD. CDR3 amino acids: CACVTLNWGILGYTDKLIF. In DNA form, the CDR3 reads TGTGCCTGTGTCACGCTAAACTGGGGGATACTGGGGTACACCGATAAACTCATCTTT.

Comment on this clone: This likely traces to a read error, being one base from a far larger clone. The J gene is TRDJ1, the V gene TRDV2, with 12 bases that match TRDD3. Germline V gives CDR1 GEAIGNYY, CDR2 EKD. The CDR3 sequence is 15 residues long. The V and J ends lost 3 bases and 4 bases, in that order; junction bases with no gene match: 5. This chain's CDR3 is CACDALGDTDDKLIF. CDR3 nucleotide sequence: TGTGCCTGTGACGCACTGGGGGATACCGACGATAAACTCATCTTT.

By sample share, this clone is medium-sized (0.01 to 0.1%). Distinct nucleotide sequences in the sample also encode this CDR3. The V and J genes are TRDV2 and TRDJ3, with 10 bases that match TRDD3. There are 18 residues in the CDR3. The V gene end was trimmed by 0 bases and the J gene end by 0 bases; junction bases not matched to a gene: 1. Germline CDR1 reads GEAIGNYY; CDR2 reads EKD. This CDR3 reads CACDTGGYGSWDTRQMFF. In nucleotides, the CDR3 is TGTGCCTGTGACACCGGGGGATACGGCTCCTGGGACACCCGACAGATGTTTTTC.

This clone rates as medium-sized. The chain recombines TRDV2 with TRDJ3; 7 bases are a match to TRDD3. The CDR3 runs 19 residues. Germline V gene sequence: CDR1 GEAIGNYY, CDR2 EKD. V shed 3 bases, J shed 5 bases, and the junction held 15 bases outside the gene matches. This CDR3 is CACDPITGDFRGDTRQMFF. The CDR3 DNA follows: TGTGCCTGTGACCCGATTACTGGGGATTTCCGCGGGGACACCCGACAGATGTTTTTC.

With regard to this clone: A much bigger clone sits one base away, suggesting this may be a read error. Other DNA sequences in this sample translate to the same CDR3. The chain combines TRDV2 with TRDJ1, with 12 bases identical to TRDD3. The germline CDR1 and CDR2 sequences are GEAIGNYY and EKD. The length of the CDR3 is 17 residues. The CDR3 loop reads CACDTLWGIRGGDKLIF. The CDR3, as DNA: TGCGCCTGTGACACGCTCTGGGGGATACGCGGGGGCGATAAACTCATCTTT.

J is TRDJ1 and V is TRDV3; 7 bases line up with TRDD3. In germline, CDR1 is TVYSNPD, CDR2 GDNSRS (reference sequence). The CDR3 totals 24 residues. Germline trimming cut 3 bases from V and 0 bases from J; bases unmatched to any gene: 37. CDR3 DNA sequence: TGTGCCTTCCCCTGCTCCCCGCTGTACTGGGGTAGACAAACCGCTAAGGAATACACCGATAAACTCATCTTT. Residues: CAFPCSPLYWGRQTAKEYTDKLIF.